The clone carrying this T cell receptor (beta chain) was recorded a few times. Its cognate antigen is unknown. The CDR3 is cut off 3 residues early in the read; its end comes from the germline J gene. This record belongs to a study of T cell clonality in common variable immunodeficiency. Patients had low serum IgG, IgA and/or IgM and specific antibody deficiency. Blood came from CVID subjects not ill and not taking immunomodulatory or immunosuppressive medication. Study outcomes and limitations: Fewer deletions and N-nucleotide insertions were reportedly seen in common variable immunodeficiency TCR beta sequences.

The table came from immunoSEQ multiplex PCR; TCRdb's copy has only in-frame clones and leaves some out. This sample carries roughly 42,000 clones and no singletons, and 5.5% to 7% goes to the top ten. Per germline, CDR1 MNHNS and CDR2 SASEGT. V lost 3 bases, J lost 5 bases, and 10 bases lay in between. The CDR3 length is 14 residues. The clonotype originates from a human donor with common variable immunodeficiency. Specimen: peripheral blood mononuclear cells. The chain couples TRBV6-1 to TRBJ2-2; D possibly corresponds to TRBD1 (7 bases). The CDR3 sequence: CASSEQGGTGELFF. The CDR3 DNA, read in part, is TGTGCCAGCAGTGAGCAGGGGGGAACCGGGGAG.